Here is one TCR beta chain with its context. Using immunoSEQ multiplex PCR, the repertoire was profiled, and TCRdb retains in-frame clones only, with some absent. The sample carries 75,000 to 100,000 clones, approximately 94% recorded once. This entry is derived from a study of PD-1 blockade in classical Hodgkin lymphoma. As to time point: cycle 4 day 1 (C4D1), after 5 to 7 weeks of nivolumab. Each patient experienced a relapse that followed autologous stem cell transplantation, and brentuximab vedotin exposure varied. This CDR3 has 13 amino acids. Germline CDR1 and CDR2: SGHDT and YYEEEE. V was trimmed by 4 bases and J by 0 bases, leaving 7 bases between them.

The sequence was collected from a human donor with classical Hodgkin lymphoma. The V call is TRBV5-6, the J call TRBJ2-5; no clear D. Sequenced material: peripheral blood mononuclear cells (PBMCs), taken before the fourth cycle of nivolumab. This chain's CDR3 is CASSRLYQETQYF. The CDR3, as DNA: TGTGCCAGCAGCCGTCTATACCAAGAGACCCAGTACTTC.